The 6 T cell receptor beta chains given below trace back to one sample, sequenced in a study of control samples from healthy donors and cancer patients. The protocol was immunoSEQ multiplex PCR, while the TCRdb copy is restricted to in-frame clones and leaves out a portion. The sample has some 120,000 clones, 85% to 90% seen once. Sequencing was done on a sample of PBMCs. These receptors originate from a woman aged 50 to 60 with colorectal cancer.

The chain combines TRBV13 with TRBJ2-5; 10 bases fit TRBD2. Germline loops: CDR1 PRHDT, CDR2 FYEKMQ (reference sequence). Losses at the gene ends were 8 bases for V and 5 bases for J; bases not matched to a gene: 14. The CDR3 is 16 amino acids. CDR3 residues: CASSERLAGVGETQYF. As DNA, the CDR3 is TGTGCCAGCTCCGAGCGGCTAGCGGGAGTTGGCGAGACCCAGTACTTC.

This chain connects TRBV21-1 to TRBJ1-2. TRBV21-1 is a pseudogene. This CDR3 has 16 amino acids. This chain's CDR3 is CASSKINGTYHYGYTF. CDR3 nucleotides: TGTGCCAGCAGCAAGATAAATGGGACCTACCACTATGGCTACACCTTC.

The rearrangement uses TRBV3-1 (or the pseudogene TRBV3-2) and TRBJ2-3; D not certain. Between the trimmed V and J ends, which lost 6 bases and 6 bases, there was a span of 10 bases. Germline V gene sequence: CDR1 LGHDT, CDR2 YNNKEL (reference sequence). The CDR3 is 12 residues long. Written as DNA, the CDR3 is TGTGCCAGCAGTCACAAAAGGGATACGCAGTATTTT. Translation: CASSHKRDTQYF.

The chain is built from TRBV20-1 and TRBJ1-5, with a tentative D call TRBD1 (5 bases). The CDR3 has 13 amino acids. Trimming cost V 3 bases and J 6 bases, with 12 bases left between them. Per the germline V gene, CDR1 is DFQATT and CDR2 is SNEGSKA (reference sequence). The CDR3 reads CSASAGWGQPQHF. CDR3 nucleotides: TGCAGTGCTAGTGCAGGGTGGGGTCAGCCCCAGCATTTT.

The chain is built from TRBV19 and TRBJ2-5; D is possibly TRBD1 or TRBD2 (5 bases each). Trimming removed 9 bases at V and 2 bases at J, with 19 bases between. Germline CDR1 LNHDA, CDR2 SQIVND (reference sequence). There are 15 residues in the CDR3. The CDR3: CASSFRGTEQETQYF. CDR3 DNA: TGTGCCAGCAGTTTTCGAGGGACGGAGCAAGAGACCCAGTACTTC.

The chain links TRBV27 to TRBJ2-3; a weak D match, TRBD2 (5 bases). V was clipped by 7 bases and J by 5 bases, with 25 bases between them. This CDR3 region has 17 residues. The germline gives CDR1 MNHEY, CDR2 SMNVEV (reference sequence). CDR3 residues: CASNPSGNPIEQDTQYF. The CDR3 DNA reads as TGTGCCAGCAATCCCAGCGGAAATCCTATTGAACAAGATACGCAGTATTTT.